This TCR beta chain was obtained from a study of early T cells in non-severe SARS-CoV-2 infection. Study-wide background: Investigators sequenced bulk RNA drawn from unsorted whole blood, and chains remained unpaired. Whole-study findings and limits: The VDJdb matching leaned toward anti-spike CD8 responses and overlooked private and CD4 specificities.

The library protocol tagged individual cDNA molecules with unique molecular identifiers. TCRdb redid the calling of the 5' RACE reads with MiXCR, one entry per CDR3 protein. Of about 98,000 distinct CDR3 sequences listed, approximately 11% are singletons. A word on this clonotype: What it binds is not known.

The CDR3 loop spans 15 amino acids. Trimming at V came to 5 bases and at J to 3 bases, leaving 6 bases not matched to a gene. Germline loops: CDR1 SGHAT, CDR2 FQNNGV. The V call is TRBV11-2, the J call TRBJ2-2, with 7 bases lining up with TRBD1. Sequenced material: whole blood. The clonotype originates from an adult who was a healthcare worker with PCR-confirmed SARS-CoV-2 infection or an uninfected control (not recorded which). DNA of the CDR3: TGTGCCAGCAGCCCAGGGGGATGGGACACCGGGGAGCTGTTTTTT. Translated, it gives CASSPGGWDTGELFF.